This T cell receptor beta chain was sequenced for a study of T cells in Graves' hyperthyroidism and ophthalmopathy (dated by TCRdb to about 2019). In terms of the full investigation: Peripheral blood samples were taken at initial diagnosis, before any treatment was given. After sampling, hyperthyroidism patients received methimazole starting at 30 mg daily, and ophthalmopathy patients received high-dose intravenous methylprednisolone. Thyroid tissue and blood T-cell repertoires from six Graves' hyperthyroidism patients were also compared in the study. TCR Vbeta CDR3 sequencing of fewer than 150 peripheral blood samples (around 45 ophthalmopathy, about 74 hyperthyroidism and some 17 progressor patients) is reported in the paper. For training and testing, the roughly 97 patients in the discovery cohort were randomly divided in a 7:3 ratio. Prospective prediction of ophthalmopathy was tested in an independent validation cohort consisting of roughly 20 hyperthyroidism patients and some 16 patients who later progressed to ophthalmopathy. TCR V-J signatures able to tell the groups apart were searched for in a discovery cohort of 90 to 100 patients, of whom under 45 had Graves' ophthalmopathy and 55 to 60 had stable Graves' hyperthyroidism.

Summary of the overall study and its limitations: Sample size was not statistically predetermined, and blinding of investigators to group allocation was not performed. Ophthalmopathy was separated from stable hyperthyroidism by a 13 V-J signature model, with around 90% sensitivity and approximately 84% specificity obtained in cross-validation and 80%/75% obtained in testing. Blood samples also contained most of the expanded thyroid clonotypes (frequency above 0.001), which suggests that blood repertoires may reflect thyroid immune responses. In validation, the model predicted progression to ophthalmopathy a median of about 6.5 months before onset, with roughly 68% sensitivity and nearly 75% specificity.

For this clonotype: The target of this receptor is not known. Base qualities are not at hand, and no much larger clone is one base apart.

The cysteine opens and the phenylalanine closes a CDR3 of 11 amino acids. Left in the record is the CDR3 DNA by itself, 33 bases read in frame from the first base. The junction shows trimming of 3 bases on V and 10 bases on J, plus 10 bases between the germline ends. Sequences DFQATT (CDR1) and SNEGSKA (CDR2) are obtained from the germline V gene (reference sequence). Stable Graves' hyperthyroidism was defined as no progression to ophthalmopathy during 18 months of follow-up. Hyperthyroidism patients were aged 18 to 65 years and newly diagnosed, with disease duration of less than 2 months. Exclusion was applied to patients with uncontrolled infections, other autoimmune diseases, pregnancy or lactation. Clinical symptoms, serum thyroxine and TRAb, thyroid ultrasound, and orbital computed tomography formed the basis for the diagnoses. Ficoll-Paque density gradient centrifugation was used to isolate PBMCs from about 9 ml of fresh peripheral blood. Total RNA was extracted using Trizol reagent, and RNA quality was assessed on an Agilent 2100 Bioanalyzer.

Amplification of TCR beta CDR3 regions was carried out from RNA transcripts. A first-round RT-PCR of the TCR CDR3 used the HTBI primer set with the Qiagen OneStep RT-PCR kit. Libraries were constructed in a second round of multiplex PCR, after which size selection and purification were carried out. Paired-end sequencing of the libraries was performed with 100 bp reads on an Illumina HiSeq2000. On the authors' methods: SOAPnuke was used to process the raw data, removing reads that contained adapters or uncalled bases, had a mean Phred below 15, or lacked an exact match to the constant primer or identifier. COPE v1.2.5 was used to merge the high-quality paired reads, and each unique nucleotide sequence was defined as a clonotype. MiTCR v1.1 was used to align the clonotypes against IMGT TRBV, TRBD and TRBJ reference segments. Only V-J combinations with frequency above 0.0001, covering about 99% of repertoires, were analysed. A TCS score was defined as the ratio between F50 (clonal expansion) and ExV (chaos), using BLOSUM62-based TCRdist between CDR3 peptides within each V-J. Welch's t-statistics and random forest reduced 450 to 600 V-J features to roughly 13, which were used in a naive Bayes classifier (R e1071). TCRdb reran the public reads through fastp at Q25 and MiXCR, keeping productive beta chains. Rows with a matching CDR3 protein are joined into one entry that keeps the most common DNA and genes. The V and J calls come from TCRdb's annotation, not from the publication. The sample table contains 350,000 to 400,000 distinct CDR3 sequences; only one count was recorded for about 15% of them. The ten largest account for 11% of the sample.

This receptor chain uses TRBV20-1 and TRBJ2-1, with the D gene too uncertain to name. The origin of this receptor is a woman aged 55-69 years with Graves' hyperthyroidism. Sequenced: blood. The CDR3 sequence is CSASSLAEQFF. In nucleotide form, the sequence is TGCAGTGCTAGCTCTTTGGCGGAGCAGTTCTTC.